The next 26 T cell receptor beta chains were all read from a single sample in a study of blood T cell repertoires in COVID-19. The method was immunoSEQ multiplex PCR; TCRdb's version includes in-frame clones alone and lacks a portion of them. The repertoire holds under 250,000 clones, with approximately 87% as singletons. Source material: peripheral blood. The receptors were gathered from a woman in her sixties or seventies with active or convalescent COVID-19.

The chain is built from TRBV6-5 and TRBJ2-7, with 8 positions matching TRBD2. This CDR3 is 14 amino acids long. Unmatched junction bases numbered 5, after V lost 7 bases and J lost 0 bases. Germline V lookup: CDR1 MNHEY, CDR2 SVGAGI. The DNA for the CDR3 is TGTGCCAGCACCGGACTAGCCAGCTCCTACGAGCAGTACTTC. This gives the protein CASTGLASSYEQYF.

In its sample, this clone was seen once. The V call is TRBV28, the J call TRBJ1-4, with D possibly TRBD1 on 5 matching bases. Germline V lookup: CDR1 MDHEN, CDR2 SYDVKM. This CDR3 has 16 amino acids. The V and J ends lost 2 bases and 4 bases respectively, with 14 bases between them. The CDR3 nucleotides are TGTGCCAGCAGTTTAAGGGGTGCTGGCGTTAATGAAAAACTGTTTTTT. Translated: CASSLRGAGVNEKLFF. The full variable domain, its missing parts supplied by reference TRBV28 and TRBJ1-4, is DVKVTQSSRYLVKRTGEKVFLECVQDMDHENMFWYRQDPGLGLRLIYFSYDVKMKEKGDIPEGYSVSREKKERFSLILESASTNQTSMYLCASSLRGAGVNEKLFFGSGTQLSVL.

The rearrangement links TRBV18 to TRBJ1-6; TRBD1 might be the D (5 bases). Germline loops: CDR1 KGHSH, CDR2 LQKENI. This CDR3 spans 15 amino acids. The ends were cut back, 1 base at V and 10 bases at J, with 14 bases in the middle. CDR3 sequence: CASSPRSQEGSPLHF. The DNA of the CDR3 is TGTGCCAGCTCACCACGGTCACAGGAGGGGTCACCCCTCCACTTT.

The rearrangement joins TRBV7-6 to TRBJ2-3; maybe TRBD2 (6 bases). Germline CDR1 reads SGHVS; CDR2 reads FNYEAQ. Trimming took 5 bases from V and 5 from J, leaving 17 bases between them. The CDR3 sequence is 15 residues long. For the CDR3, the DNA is TGTGCCAGCAGCAGACTAGTACAGTTAATAGATACGCAGTATTTT. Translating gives CASSRLVQLIDTQYF.

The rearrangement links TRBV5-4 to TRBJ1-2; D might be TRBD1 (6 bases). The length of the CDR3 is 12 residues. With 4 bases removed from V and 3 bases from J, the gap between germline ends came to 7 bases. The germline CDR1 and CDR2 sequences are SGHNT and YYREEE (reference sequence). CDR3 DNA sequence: TGTGCCAGCAGCCAGGGGCACTATGGCTACACCTTC. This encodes CASSQGHYGYTF.

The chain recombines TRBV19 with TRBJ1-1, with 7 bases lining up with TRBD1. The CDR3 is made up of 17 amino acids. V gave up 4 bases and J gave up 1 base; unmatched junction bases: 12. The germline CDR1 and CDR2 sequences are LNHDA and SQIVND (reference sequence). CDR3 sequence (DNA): TGTGCCAGTAGTAATCCGGTCAGGGACAGATGGAACACTGAAGCTTTCTTT. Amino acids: CASSNPVRDRWNTEAFF.

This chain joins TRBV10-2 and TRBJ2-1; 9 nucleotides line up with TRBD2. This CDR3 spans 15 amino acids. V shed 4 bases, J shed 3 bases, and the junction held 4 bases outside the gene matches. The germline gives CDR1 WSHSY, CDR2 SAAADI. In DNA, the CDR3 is TGCGCCAGCAGTGCCTTAGCGGGAGTCTACAATGAGCAGTTCTTC. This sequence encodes CASSALAGVYNEQFF.

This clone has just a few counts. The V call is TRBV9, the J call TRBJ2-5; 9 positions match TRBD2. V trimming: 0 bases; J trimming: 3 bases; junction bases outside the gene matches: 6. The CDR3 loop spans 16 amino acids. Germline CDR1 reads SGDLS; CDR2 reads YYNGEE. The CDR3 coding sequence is TGTGCCAGCAGCGTAGGGGTATTAGCGGGGGAAGAGACCCAGTACTTC. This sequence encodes CASSVGVLAGEETQYF.

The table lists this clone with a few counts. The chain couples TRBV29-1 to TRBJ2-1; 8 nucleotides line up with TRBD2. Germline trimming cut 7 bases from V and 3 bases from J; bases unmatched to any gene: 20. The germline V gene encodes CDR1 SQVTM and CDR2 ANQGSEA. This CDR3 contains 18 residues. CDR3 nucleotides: TGCAGCGAAGCCCTTCGAACTAGCGGCCCCTTAAGCTACAATGAGCAGTTCTTC. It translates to CSEALRTSGPLSYNEQFF.

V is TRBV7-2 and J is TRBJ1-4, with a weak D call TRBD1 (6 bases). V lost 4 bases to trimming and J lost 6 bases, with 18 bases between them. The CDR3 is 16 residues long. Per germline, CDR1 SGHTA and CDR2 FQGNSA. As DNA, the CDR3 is TGTGCCAGCAGCTCCCCCGGGGGGGCGCCGGATGAAAAACTGTTTTTT. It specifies CASSSPGGAPDEKLFF.

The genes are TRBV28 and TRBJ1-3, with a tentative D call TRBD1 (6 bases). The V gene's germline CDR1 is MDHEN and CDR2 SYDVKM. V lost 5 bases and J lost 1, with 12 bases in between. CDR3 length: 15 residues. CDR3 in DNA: TGTGCCAGCAGTAGTACAGGGTGGTCTGGAAACACCATATATTTT. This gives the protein CASSSTGWSGNTIYF.

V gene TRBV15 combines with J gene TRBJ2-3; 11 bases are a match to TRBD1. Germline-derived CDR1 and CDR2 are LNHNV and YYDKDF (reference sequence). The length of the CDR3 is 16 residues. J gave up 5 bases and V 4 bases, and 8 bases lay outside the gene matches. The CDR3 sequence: CATSTGGTGGKDTQYF. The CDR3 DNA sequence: TGTGCCACCAGCACGGGCGGGACAGGGGGGAAAGATACGCAGTATTTT.

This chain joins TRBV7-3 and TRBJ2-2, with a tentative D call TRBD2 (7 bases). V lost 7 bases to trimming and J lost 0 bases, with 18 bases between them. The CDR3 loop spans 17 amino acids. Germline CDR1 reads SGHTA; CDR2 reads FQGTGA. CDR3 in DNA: TGTGCCAGCACCGCTGGAGGCGGGGGCCCGAACACCGGGGAGCTGTTTTTT. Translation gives CASTAGGGGPNTGELFF.

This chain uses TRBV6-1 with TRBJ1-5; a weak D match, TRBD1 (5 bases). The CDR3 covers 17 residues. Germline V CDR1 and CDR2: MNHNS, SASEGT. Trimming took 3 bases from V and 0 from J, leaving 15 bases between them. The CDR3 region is CASSEGREFYSNQPQHF. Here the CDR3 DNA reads TGTGCCAGCAGTGAGGGCAGGGAATTCTATAGCAATCAGCCCCAGCATTTT.

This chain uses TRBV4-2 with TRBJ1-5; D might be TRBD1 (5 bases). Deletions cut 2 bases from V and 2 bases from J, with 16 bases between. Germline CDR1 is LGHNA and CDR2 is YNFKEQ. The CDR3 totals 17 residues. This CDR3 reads CASSQSLRAGGNQPQHF. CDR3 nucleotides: TGTGCCAGCAGCCAATCCCTCAGGGCGGGGGGCAATCAGCCCCAGCATTTT.

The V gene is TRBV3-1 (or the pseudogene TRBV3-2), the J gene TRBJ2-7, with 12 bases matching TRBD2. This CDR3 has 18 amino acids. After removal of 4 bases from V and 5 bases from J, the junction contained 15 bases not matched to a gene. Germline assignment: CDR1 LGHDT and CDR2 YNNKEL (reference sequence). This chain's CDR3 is CASSRSPPYLAGGDEQYF. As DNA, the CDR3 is TGTGCCAGCAGCCGTTCACCACCTTATCTAGCGGGAGGGGACGAGCAGTACTTC.

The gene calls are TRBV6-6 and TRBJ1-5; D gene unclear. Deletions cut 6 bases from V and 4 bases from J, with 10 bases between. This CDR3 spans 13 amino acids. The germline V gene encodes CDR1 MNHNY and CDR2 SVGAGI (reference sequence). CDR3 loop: CASSDNKNQPQHF. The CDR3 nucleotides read TGTGCCAGCAGCGATAACAAGAATCAGCCCCAGCATTTT.

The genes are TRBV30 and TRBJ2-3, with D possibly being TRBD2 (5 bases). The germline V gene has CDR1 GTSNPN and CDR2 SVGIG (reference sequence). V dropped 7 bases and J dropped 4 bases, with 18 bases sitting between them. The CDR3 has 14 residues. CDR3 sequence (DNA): TGTGCCTCCAAGGTGTCGGGGAGCGCAGATACGCAGTATTTT. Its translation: CASKVSGSADTQYF.

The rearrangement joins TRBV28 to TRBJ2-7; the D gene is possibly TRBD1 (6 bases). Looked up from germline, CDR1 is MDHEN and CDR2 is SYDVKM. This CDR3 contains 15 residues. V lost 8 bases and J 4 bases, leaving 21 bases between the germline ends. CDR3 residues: CASVWQGRPNYEQYF. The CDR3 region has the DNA TGTGCCAGCGTCTGGCAGGGGCGACCGAATTACGAGCAGTACTTC. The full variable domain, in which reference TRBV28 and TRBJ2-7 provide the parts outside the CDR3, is DVKVTQSSRYLVKRTGEKVFLECVQDMDHENMFWYRQDPGLGLRLIYFSYDVKMKEKGDIPEGYSVSREKKERFSLILESASTNQTSMYLCASVWQGRPNYEQYFGPGTRLTVT.

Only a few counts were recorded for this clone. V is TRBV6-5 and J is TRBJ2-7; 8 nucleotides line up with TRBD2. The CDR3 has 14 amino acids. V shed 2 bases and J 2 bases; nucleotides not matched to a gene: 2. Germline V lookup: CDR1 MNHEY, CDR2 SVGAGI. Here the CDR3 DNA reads TGTGCCAGCAGTTACGAGCGGGGGACCTACGAGCAGTACTTC. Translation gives CASSYERGTYEQYF.

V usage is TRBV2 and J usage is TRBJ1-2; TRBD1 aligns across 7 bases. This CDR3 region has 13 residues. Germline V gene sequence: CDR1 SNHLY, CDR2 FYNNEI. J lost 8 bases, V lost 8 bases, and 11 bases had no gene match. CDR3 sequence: CASAQQGTEGYTF. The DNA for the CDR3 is TGTGCCAGCGCTCAACAGGGGACAGAAGGCTACACCTTC.

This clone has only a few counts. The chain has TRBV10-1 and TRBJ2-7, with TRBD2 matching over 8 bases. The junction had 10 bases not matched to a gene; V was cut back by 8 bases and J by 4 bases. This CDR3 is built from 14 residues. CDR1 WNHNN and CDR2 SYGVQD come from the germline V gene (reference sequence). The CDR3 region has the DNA TGCGCCAGCTCCGCGAGCGGGAGTGGTTACGAGCAGTACTTC. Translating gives CASSASGSGYEQYF.

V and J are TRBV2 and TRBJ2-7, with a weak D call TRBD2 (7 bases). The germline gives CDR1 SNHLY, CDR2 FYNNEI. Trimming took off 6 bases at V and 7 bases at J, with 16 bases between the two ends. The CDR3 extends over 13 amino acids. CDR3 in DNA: TGTGCCAGCAGCACAAGGGGGGGAAGGGAGCAGTACTTC. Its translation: CASSTRGGREQYF.

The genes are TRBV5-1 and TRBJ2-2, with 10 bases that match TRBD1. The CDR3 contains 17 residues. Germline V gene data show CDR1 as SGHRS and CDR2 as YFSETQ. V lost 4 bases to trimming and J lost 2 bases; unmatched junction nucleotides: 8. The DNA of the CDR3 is TGCGCCAGCAGCCAAAAAAGGACAGGGGGTAACACCGGGGAGCTGTTTTTT. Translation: CASSQKRTGGNTGELFF. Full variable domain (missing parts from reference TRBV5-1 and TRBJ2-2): KAGVTQTPRYLIKTRGQQVTLSCSPISGHRSVSWYQQTPGQGLQFLFEYFSETQRNKGNFPGRFSGRQFSNSRSEMNVSTLELGDSALYLCASSQKRTGGNTGELFFGEGSRLTVL.

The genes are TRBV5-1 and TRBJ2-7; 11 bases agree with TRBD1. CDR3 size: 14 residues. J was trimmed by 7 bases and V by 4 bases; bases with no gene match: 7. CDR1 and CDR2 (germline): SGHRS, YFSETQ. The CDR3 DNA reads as TGCGCCAGCAGCCACGGGGACAGGGGGAATGAGCAGTACTTC. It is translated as CASSHGDRGNEQYF.

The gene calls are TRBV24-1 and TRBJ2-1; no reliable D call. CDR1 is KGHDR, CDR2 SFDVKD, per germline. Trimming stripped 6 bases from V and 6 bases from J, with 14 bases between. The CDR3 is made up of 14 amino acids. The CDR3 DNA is TGTGCCACCAGTCGTGGTAGTACCGTCAATGAGCAGTTCTTC. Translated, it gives CATSRGSTVNEQFF.